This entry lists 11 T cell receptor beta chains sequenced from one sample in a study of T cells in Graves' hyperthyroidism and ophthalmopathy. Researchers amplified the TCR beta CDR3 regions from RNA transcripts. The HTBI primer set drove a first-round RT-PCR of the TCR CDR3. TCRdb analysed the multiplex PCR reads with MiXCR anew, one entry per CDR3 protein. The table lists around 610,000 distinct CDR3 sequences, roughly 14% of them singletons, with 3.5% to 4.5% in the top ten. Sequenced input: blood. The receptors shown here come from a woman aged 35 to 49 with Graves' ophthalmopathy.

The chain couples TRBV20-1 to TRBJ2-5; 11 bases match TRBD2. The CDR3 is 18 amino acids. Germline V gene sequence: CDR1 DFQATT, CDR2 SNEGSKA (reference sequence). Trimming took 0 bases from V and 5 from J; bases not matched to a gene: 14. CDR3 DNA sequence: TGCAGTGCTAGAGATCCCAGCGGGACTAGCGGTAGCCCCGAGACCCAGTACTTC. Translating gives CSARDPSGTSGSPETQYF.

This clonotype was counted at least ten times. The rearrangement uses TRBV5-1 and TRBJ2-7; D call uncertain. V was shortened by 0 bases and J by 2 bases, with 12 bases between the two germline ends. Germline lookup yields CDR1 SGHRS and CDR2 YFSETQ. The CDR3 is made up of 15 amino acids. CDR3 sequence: CASSLVGGLPYEQYF. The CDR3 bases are TGCGCCAGCAGCTTGGTAGGCGGTCTCCCCTACGAGCAGTACTTC.

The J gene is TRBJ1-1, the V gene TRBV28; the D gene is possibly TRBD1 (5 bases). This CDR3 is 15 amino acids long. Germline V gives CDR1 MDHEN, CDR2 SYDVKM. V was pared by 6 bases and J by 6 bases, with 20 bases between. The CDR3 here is CASSLPTDSFAEAFF. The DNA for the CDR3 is TGTGCCAGCAGCTTACCAACCGACAGTTTTGCTGAAGCTTTCTTT. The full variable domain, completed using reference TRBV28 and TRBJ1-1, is DVKVTQSSRYLVKRTGEKVFLECVQDMDHENMFWYRQDPGLGLRLIYFSYDVKMKEKGDIPEGYSVSREKKERFSLILESASTNQTSMYLCASSLPTDSFAEAFFGQGTRLTVV.

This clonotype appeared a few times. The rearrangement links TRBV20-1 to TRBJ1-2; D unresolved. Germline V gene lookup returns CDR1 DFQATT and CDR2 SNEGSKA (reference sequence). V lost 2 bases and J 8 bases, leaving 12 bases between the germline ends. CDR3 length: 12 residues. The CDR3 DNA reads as TGCAGTGCTAGATCGGACGGAGAAGGCTACACCTTC. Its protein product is CSARSDGEGYTF.

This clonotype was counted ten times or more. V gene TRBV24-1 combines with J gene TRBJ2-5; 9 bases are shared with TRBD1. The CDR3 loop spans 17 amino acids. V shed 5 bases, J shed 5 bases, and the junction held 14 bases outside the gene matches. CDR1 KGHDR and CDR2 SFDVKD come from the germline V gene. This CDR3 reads CATSAASGTGYSETQYF. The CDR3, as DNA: TGTGCCACCAGTGCCGCTTCCGGGACAGGGTATTCGGAGACCCAGTACTTC.

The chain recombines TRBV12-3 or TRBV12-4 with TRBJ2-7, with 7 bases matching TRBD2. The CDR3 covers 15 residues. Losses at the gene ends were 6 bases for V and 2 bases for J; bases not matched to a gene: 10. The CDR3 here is CASSREPGGPYEQYF. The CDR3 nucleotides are TGTGCCAGCAGCAGGGAGCCGGGAGGCCCCTACGAGCAGTACTTC.

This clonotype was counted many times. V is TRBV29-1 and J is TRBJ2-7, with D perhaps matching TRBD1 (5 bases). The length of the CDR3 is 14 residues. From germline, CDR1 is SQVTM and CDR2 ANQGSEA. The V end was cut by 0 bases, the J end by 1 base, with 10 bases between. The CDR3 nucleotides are TGCAGCGTTGAAGACAGGGAACATTCCTACGAGCAGTACTTC. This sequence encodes CSVEDREHSYEQYF.

The CDR3 spells CASSYLEPPYEQYF. The CDR3, as DNA: TGTGCCAGCAGCTATTTAGAGCCCCCCTACGAGCAGTACTTC. The V call is TRBV5-5, the J call TRBJ2-7, with D unclear. V lost 3 bases and J lost 2, with 12 bases in between. CDR1 is SGHKS, CDR2 YYEKEE, per germline (reference sequence). The length of the CDR3 is 14 residues.

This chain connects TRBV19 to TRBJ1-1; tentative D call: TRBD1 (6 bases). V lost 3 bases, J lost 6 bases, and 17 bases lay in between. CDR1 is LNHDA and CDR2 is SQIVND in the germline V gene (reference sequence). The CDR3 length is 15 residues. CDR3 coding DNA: TGTGCCAGTAGTATGGGATTCCAGGGGCGTCCTGAAGCTTTCTTT. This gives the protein CASSMGFQGRPEAFF.

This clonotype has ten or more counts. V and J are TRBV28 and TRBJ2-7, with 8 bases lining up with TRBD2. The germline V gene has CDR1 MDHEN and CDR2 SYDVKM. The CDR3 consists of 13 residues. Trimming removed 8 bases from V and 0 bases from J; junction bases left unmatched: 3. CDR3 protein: CASRGGNSYEQYF. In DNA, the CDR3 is TGTGCCAGCCGGGGGGGGAACTCCTACGAGCAGTACTTC.

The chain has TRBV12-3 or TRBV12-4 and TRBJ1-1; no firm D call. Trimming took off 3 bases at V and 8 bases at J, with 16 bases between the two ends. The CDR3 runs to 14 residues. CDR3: CASSFRFGVGEAFF. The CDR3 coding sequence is TGTGCCAGCAGTTTCAGGTTTGGGGTTGGGGAAGCTTTCTTT.